This T cell receptor beta chain derives from a study of CD8 T cells in Susac syndrome. Across the study: Treatment at blood withdrawal was none, corticosteroids, or intravenous immunoglobulin alone in Susac syndrome patients.

Deletions cut 2 bases from V and 10 bases from J, with 15 bases between. The V gene's germline CDR1 is GTSNPN and CDR2 SVGIG (reference sequence). The CDR3 totals 14 residues. Study-level results: It was acknowledged by the study that relatively few individuals were included in its TCR sequencing and HLA analysis.

Note on this clonotype: The antigen is unknown.

The RNA input was roughly 0.45 to 1 ug, and it was reverse transcribed with random hexamers. Coverage of TCR beta CDR3 amplification by immunoSEQ multiplex PCR extended to 54 Vbeta and 13 Jbeta. In TCRdb, the immunoSEQ multiplex PCR reads were re-called with MiXCR into one record per CDR3 protein. Of about 140,000 distinct CDR3 sequences detected, over 90% appear once; the ten largest clones hold 0.14%. The chain joins TRBV30 to TRBJ1-6, with D possibly matching TRBD1 (6 bases). Specimen: CD4+ T cells from PBMCs. The TCR was taken from a human donor with Susac syndrome. The CDR3 DNA reads TGTGCCTGGAGTAATGGGAAGGGACAATCACCCCTCCACTTT. Translating it yields CAWSNGKGQSPLHF.